This TCR beta chain was documented in a study of CD8+ T cells in alopecia areata. Isolated RNA was reverse transcribed into cDNA used as the sequencing template. Some clones are missing from TCRdb's copy, which holds only in-frame ones; the method was immunoSEQ multiplex PCR. This table holds about 200,000 clones, more than 45% found once. Treatment reported: oral pan-JAK inhibitor, 5-10 mg twice daily. The CDR3 length is 13 residues. The V end was cut by 1 base, the J end by 5 bases, with 8 bases between. Germline loops: CDR1 LNHDA, CDR2 SQIVND (reference sequence). The sequencing used CD4+ T cells sorted from blood, collected at week 24, from a patient treated with tofacitinib. This clonotype was obtained from a human donor with alopecia areata. V and J are TRBV19 and TRBJ2-5; D call uncertain. The CDR3 nucleotides are TGTGCCAGTAGTATAGGCCATCGGGAGACCCAGTACTTC. This gives the protein CASSIGHRETQYF.